This paragraph reports one T cell receptor beta chain. Only in-frame clones appear in the TCRdb table, and some are missing; sequencing was by immunoSEQ multiplex PCR. There are approximately 40,000 clones in the sample; approximately 80% occur only once, and less than 25% lies in the top ten. This sample was included in a study of OX40 agonist ivuxolimab in advanced cancers. Study-level information: As their treatment, patients were administered ivuxolimab, an agonistic anti-OX40 (CD134) antibody.

The length of the CDR3 is 16 residues. Per the germline V gene, CDR1 is SEHNR and CDR2 is FQNEAQ (reference sequence). The V segment lost 7 bases and the J segment 5 bases; nucleotides outside the gene matches: 8. Sample: CD4+ or CD8+ T cells sorted from blood, taken in a trial of the OX40 agonist ivuxolimab. This sequence joins TRBV7-9 and TRBJ2-3; 14 positions match TRBD2. This sequence originates from an adult with an advanced solid tumor such as melanoma, head and neck, liver or kidney cancer. Written as DNA, the CDR3 is TGTGCCAGCACCGGGACTAGCGGGAGCGGGGGAGATACGCAGTATTTT. Residues: CASTGTSGSGGDTQYF.